Reported below is one T cell receptor beta chain. Its cognate antigen is unknown. The data originate from a study of T cells in Graves' hyperthyroidism and ophthalmopathy. CDR1 and CDR2 from the germline V gene are SQVTM and ANQGSEA. The CDR3 runs 10 residues. V lost 3 bases and J 7 bases, leaving 4 bases between the germline ends. Study-level results: Peripheral blood also featured most of the thyroid clonotypes expanded above 0.001.

Template material for amplifying TCR beta CDR3 regions consisted of RNA transcripts. When the TCR CDR3 underwent first-round RT-PCR, the HTBI primer set was used. TCRdb analysed the multiplex PCR reads with MiXCR anew, one entry per CDR3 protein. The sample carries 700,000 or so distinct CDR3 sequences, 16% recorded once. The diagnoses drew upon clinical symptoms, serum thyroxine and TRAb, thyroid ultrasound and orbital computed tomography. The chain recombines TRBV29-1 with TRBJ2-1; D gene uncertain. Input material: blood. The sequence came from a young man with Graves' hyperthyroidism. The CDR3 region has the DNA TGCAGCGTTGACCCAAATGAGCAGTTCTTC. Encoded protein: CSVDPNEQFF.